The rows below give T cell receptor beta chains drawn from one sample of a study of neurological immune-mediated disorders. Each CDR3 protein is one row after TCRdb ran MiXCR on the 5' RACE reads. The sample contains about 66,000 distinct CDR3 sequences, roughly 3.6% of which appear only once. The sequenced sample consisted of PBMCs. These receptors were obtained from a man under 40 with multiple sclerosis. Both conserved end residues are part of each CDR3. The D gene is left open where the match is weak. Some rows mark clone size as missing; the rest say once, few, many or name a class of expanded clone.

v_gene	len	j_gene	abundance	d_gene	CDR3aa	CDR3nt
TRBV5-1	16	TRBJ2-1	NA	TRBD2	CASSLASSGQYNEQFF	TGCGCCAGCAGCTTGGCGTCTAGCGGGCAATACAATGAGCAGTTCTTC
TRBV5-1	12	TRBJ2-1	many	NA	CASSLNYNEQFF	TGCGCCAGCAGCCTTAACTACAATGAGCAGTTCTTC
TRBV12-3/TRBV12-4	16	TRBJ2-1	NA	TRBD2	CASKPSELAGHNEQFF	TGTGCCAGCAAACCTTCAGAACTAGCGGGCCACAATGAGCAGTTCTTC
TRBV15	12	TRBJ1-5	many	NA	CATSRDNQPQHF	TGTGCCACCAGCAGAGACAATCAGCCCCAGCATTTT
TRBV9	15	TRBJ2-3	NA	NA	CASSSGWGRTDTQYF	TGTGCCAGCAGCTCAGGATGGGGGCGCACAGATACGCAGTATTTT
TRBV7-9	15	TRBJ2-7	many	TRBD1	CASSDGTAFLYEQYF	TGTGCCAGCAGCGACGGGACAGCGTTCCTCTACGAGCAGTACTTC
TRBV20-1	13	TRBJ1-5	many	NA	CSATRFGNQPQHF	TGCAGTGCTACCCGATTTGGCAATCAGCCCCAGCATTTT
TRBV12-3/TRBV12-4	13	TRBJ1-1	few	NA	CASSLPKGTEAFF	TGTGCCAGCAGTTTACCCAAGGGGACTGAAGCTTTCTTT
TRBV11-2	16	TRBJ2-1	many	TRBD2	CASSLGSGERVNEQFF	TGTGCCAGCAGCTTAGGGAGCGGGGAGAGGGTGAATGAGCAGTTCTTC
TRBV12-3/TRBV12-4	15	TRBJ2-2	many	TRBD1	CASSLRTGDTGELFF	TGTGCCAGCAGTTTAAGGACAGGGGACACCGGGGAGCTGTTTTTT
TRBV7-2	14	TRBJ2-1	many	NA	CASSFGGQNNEQFF	TGTGCCAGCAGCTTCGGGGGCCAAAACAATGAGCAGTTCTTC
TRBV12-3/TRBV12-4	18	TRBJ1-5	many	NA	CASSLKSWRTRGVQPQHF	TGTGCCAGCAGTTTAAAGTCTTGGAGGACACGAGGGGTTCAGCCCCAGCATTTT
TRBV20-1	15	TRBJ1-3	many	NA	CSARQAGEGGNTIYF	TGCAGTGCCAGGCAGGCAGGGGAAGGTGGAAACACCATATATTTT
TRBV6-6	10	TRBJ1-2	many	NA	CASRGFGYTF	TGTGCCAGCAGGGGTTTTGGCTACACCTTC
TRBV19	13	TRBJ2-7	many	NA	CASSMGPTYEQYF	TGTGCCAGTAGTATGGGACCAACCTACGAGCAGTACTTC
TRBV29-1	13	TRBJ1-5	many	TRBD1	CSVEGQGNQPQHF	TGCAGCGTTGAGGGACAGGGGAATCAGCCCCAGCATTTT
TRBV12-3/TRBV12-4	14	TRBJ1-5	many	TRBD1	CASSSRTGNQPQHF	TGTGCCAGCAGTTCCCGGACAGGGAATCAGCCCCAGCATTTT
TRBV6-5	12	TRBJ1-5	many	NA	CASSRMGQPQHF	TGTGCCAGCAGCAGGATGGGGCAGCCCCAGCATTTT
TRBV4-1	15	TRBJ1-1	many	NA	CASSQDFGPNTEAFF	TGCGCCAGCAGCCAAGATTTCGGACCGAACACTGAAGCTTTCTTT
TRBV10-3	17	TRBJ1-5	many	TRBD1	CAISVDRGLSSNQPQHF	TGTGCCATCAGCGTCGACAGGGGGCTCAGTAGCAATCAGCCCCAGCATTTT
TRBV29-1	13	TRBJ2-2	many	NA	CSVLGGTTGELFF	TGCAGCGTGCTTGGGGGGACGACCGGGGAGCTGTTTTTT
TRBV3-1	11	TRBJ2-7	few	NA	CASRKEREQYF	TGTGCCAGCAGAAAAGAACGCGAGCAGTACTTC
TRBV6-6	14	TRBJ1-1	many	NA	CASSYGRENTEAFF	TGTGCCAGCAGTTACGGTCGGGAAAACACTGAAGCTTTCTTT
TRBV7-9	15	TRBJ2-2	NA	TRBD1	CASSSDRANTGELFF	TGTGCCAGCAGCTCGGACAGGGCCAACACCGGGGAGCTGTTTTTT
TRBV27	16	TRBJ2-3	many	TRBD2	CASSLTVAGPPDTQYF	TGTGCCAGCAGTTTAACGGTAGCGGGGCCGCCCGATACGCAGTATTTT
TRBV6-5	17	TRBJ2-1	many	NA	CASSYGIATDVLDEQFF	TGTGCCAGCAGTTACGGAATAGCAACGGACGTCCTGGATGAGCAGTTCTTC
TRBV27	14	TRBJ2-7	many	NA	CASSLTGSSYEQYF	TGTGCCAGCAGTTTAACGGGGAGCTCCTACGAGCAGTACTTC
TRBV27	16	TRBJ2-1	many	NA	CARGPHFPPGDNEQFF	TGTGCCAGAGGCCCCCACTTTCCTCCGGGGGACAATGAGCAGTTCTTC
TRBV6-5	15	TRBJ2-2	many	TRBD1	CASSRDRDPTGELFF	TGTGCCAGCAGCCGGGACAGGGACCCCACCGGGGAGCTGTTTTTT
TRBV7-9	14	TRBJ1-5	many	NA	CASSDTDSNQPQHF	TGTGCCAGCAGCGACACGGATAGCAATCAGCCCCAGCATTTT
TRBV5-1	15	TRBJ2-5	many	NA	CASSLYGRDQETQYF	TGCGCCAGCAGCTTGTATGGCAGGGACCAAGAGACCCAGTACTTC
TRBV6-5	15	TRBJ2-3	many	TRBD2	CASSYYGTSSDTQYF	TGTGCCAGCAGTTACTACGGGACTAGTTCAGATACGCAGTATTTT